This T cell receptor beta chain stems from a study of blood T cell repertoires in COVID-19. Study information: Samples taken during acute and convalescent COVID-19 were collected in the United States, Italy and Spain.

In the authors' workflow: Amplified reference gene primers provided the basis for estimating nucleated cell counts. Profiling relied on immunoSEQ multiplex PCR, and the TCRdb table lists in-frame clones only, not all of them. The DNA gave D and trimming, while V, J and clone size come from that table. The table lists roughly 100,000 clones, around 90% of them singletons. The clonotype comes from a man aged 45-65 years with COVID-19, enrolled during active disease. The sequencing input was peripheral blood.

Here the CDR3 DNA reads TGTGCCTGGAGTCCCGGCCTACAGGGCTACACCTTC. Translated: CAWSPGLQGYTF. The V gene is TRBV30, the J gene TRBJ1-2; D unresolved. This CDR3 has 12 amino acids. V lost 2 bases to trimming and J lost 8 bases, with 12 bases between them. The germline V gene encodes CDR1 GTSNPN and CDR2 SVGIG (reference sequence).